This entry lists 8 T cell receptor beta chains sequenced from one sample in a study of OX40 agonist ivuxolimab in advanced cancers. TCRdb keeps only in-frame clones here, not all; method: immunoSEQ multiplex PCR. The sample has roughly 15,000 clones, about 89% seen once. The sample was CD4+ or CD8+ T cells sorted from blood, taken in a trial of the OX40 agonist ivuxolimab. The receptor set was obtained from an adult with an advanced solid tumor such as melanoma, head and neck, liver or kidney cancer.

The chain joins TRBV29-1 to TRBJ1-2; D is possibly TRBD1 (5 bases). V was trimmed by 6 bases and J by 3 bases, leaving 14 bases between them. The germline CDR1 and CDR2 sequences are SQVTM and ANQGSEA. The CDR3 covers 13 residues. DNA for the CDR3: TGCAGCGTGCTGCCCAGGGAGGACTATGGCTACACCTTC. Its protein is CSVLPREDYGYTF.

This chain connects TRBV29-1 to TRBJ1-2, with 7 bases lining up with TRBD1. CDR1 is SQVTM, CDR2 ANQGSEA, per germline. This CDR3 has 13 amino acids. V was pared by 6 bases and J by 0 bases, with 4 bases of the junction left unmatched. In DNA, the CDR3 is TGCAGCGTAGAGGGACAGTCTAACTATGGCTACACCTTC. Amino acids: CSVEGQSNYGYTF.

The rearrangement uses TRBV4-1 and TRBJ2-2, with D possibly TRBD1 on 6 matching bases. CDR3 length equals 17 residues. Germline loops: CDR1 MGHRA, CDR2 YSYEKL. V was shortened by 0 bases and J by 4 bases, with 15 bases between the two germline ends. CDR3 DNA: TGCGCCAGCAGCCAAGACCACAGGGACGCGAGCACCGGGGAGCTGTTTTTT. Residues: CASSQDHRDASTGELFF.

This chain uses TRBV9 with TRBJ2-2; weak D call: TRBD2 (7 bases). Trimming shortened V by 3 bases and J by 2 bases, and 14 bases separated the two germline ends. This CDR3 spans 16 amino acids. Germline V gene data show CDR1 as SGDLS and CDR2 as YYNGEE. Here the CDR3 reads CASSGPGGVNTGELFF. The CDR3 DNA sequence: TGTGCCAGCAGCGGCCCGGGGGGCGTAAACACCGGGGAGCTGTTTTTT.

The V gene is TRBV19, the J gene TRBJ2-1; the match to TRBD2 covers 14 bases. The CDR3 extends over 15 amino acids. CDR1 is LNHDA, CDR2 SQIVND, per germline (reference sequence). V lost 3 bases, J lost 6 bases, and 1 base stayed unmatched. DNA of the CDR3: TGTGCCAGTAGTATGGGACTAGCGGGAGTCAATGAGCAGTTCTTC. Amino acids: CASSMGLAGVNEQFF.

The CDR3 DNA sequence: TGTGCCAGCAGCCTAGCGGGAGGGGCGGATACGCAGTATTTT. This sequence encodes CASSLAGGADTQYF. This chain uses TRBV5-4 with TRBJ2-3, with 12 bases lining up with TRBD2. The CDR3 spans 14 residues. The V and J ends lost 4 bases and 6 bases, in that order; junction bases with no gene match: 3. Germline CDR1 SGHNT, CDR2 YYREEE (reference sequence).

This clone was counted a single time. The rearrangement joins TRBV19 to TRBJ2-1; D is unclear. V was shortened by 1 base and J by 3 bases, with 10 bases between the two germline ends. CDR3 size: 15 residues. Per germline, CDR1 LNHDA and CDR2 SQIVND (reference sequence). The CDR3 protein is CASSIGSIGYNEQFF. The CDR3 DNA follows: TGTGCCAGTAGTATAGGATCGATAGGCTACAATGAGCAGTTCTTC.

This chain links TRBV7-2 with TRBJ2-2; D remains unclear. The CDR3 has 14 residues. Germline V gives CDR1 SGHTA, CDR2 FQGNSA. Trimming removed 7 bases from V and 0 bases from J, with 9 bases in between. This CDR3 reads CASISTPNTGELFF. CDR3 DNA: TGTGCCAGCATCTCGACCCCGAACACCGGGGAGCTGTTTTTT. Together with reference TRBV7-2 and TRBJ2-2, the CDR3 gives the full variable domain: GAGVSQSPSNKVTEKGKDVELRCDPISGHTALYWYRQSLGQGLEFLIYFQGNSAPDKSGLPSDRFSAERTGGSVSTLTIQRTQQEDSAVYLCASISTPNTGELFFGEGSRLTVL.